This entry describes one T cell receptor beta chain. The data were taken from a study of blood T cell repertoires in COVID-19. Looking at the study overall: Material from acute and convalescent COVID-19 was sourced from the United States, Italy and Spain. The cDNA or gDNA used as material had been derived from T cells, B-cell-depleted T cells, or PBMCs.

Methods used by the authors: Counts of nucleated cells, estimated from reference gene primer amplification, were obtained. Repertoires were generated with immunoSEQ multiplex PCR, while TCRdb's copy carries only in-frame clones and drops some. That table is the source of V, J and clone size, and D and trimming were worked out from the DNA. This sample has 160,000 or so clones, with roughly 90% found just once. The CDR3 is made up of 15 amino acids. V shed 3 bases, J shed 6 bases, and the junction held 12 bases outside the gene matches. Per germline, CDR1 SGHNT and CDR2 YYREEE (reference sequence). The gene calls are TRBV5-4 and TRBJ2-7; 7 bases match TRBD1. Sequencing input: peripheral blood. The receptor was isolated from a woman between 50 and 59 years old with acute or convalescent COVID-19. The DNA of the CDR3 is TGTGCCAGCAGCTCCATGGACAGGTACCCTGGCGAGCAGTACTTC. Protein sequence: CASSSMDRYPGEQYF.